This T cell receptor (beta chain) is drawn from a study of cytomegalovirus exposure and HLA in healthy donors. Study-level information: HLA-typed donors contributed some 77 million unique TCRs, which were held in an early data release. Out of 398 genotyped donors, roughly 80% belonged to the Caucasian-associated ancestry cluster. General study results and limits: Some segments of the V type, notably TRBV6-2 and TRBV6-3, were excluded as indistinguishable.

The PCR ran on 60 Vbeta and 13 Jbeta primers. TCRdb keeps only in-frame clones here, not all; method: immunoSEQ multiplex PCR. The sample carries about 140,000 clones, 80% recorded once. In this sample, this clone turned up once. The target antigen is unknown. The V end was cut by 1 base, the J end by 3 bases, with 4 bases between. Germline V CDR1 and CDR2: LNHDA, SQIVND (reference sequence). The CDR3 spans 12 residues. This sequence joins TRBV19 and TRBJ2-7; the D is unclear. The sequence was collected from a man aged 50 to 59 in good health and CMV-seronegative. The source material was PBMCs. The CDR3 loop reads CASSIAGYEQYF. CDR3 DNA sequence: TGTGCCAGTAGTATAGCCGGCTACGAGCAGTACTTC.